This TCR beta chain emerged from a study of cytomegalovirus exposure and HLA in healthy donors. On the study more broadly: Findings of an earlier analysis included about 120 million unique TCR beta sequences from 180 million or so T cells.

Broader study findings: Some TCR beta chains (around 160 of them) were listed as cytomegalovirus-associated.

This CDR3 is 13 amino acids long. A few counts support this clone. What it binds is not known. PCR employed 60 Vbeta and 13 Jbeta primers. Authors' processing steps: In a later analysis, the count reached some 73 million unique TCR beta chains, with 9 million to 11 million shared. The assay was immunoSEQ multiplex PCR, and TCRdb's table has in-frame clones only and misses some. That table supplies the V and J calls and clone size; D and trimming were determined from the DNA. The sample contains 50,000 or so clones, about three quarters of which appear only once. The sequence was collected from a man in his late teens or twenties in good health and CMV-seronegative. This chain links TRBV12-2 with TRBJ1-3; the D call TRBD1 from the table was never checked on the DNA. TRBV12-2 is annotated as a pseudogene. What was sequenced was PBMCs. The CDR3 loop is CASRCRDGNTIYF. CDR3 nucleotide sequence: TGTGCAAGTCGCTGCAGGGATGGAAACACCATATATTTT.